One sample yielded the 19 T cell receptor beta chains listed below, sequenced in a study of blood T cells in healthy people across ages. The authors ran a second PCR of roughly 6 to 12 cycles using a sample-barcoded 5' primer and a J-beta primer mix. Each CDR3 protein is one row after TCRdb ran MiXCR on the 5' RACE reads. The repertoire includes approximately 1,100,000 distinct CDR3 sequences, 35% to 55% of them detected once, and approximately 17% sits in the top ten. Material for sequencing was blood. The receptors were gathered from a woman aged 55-70 years in good health.

This clonotype was picked up one time. This chain links TRBV6-2 or TRBV6-3 with TRBJ2-5, with 7 bases lining up with TRBD1. V trimming: 8 bases; J trimming: 11 bases; junction bases outside the gene matches: 20. Germline loops: CDR1 MNHEY, CDR2 SVGEGT. The CDR3 length is 15 residues. The CDR3 nucleotides are TGTGCCAGCCGCCTAGCAGGGGGAATCTCGGGTGAGCAGTACTTC. This translates into CASRLAGGISGEQYF.

This sequence joins TRBV20-1 and TRBJ1-3; 8 bases are a match to TRBD1. Germline CDR1 DFQATT, CDR2 SNEGSKA (reference sequence). The CDR3 length is 13 residues. V gave up 3 bases and J gave up 3 bases; unmatched junction bases: 1. CDR3 DNA sequence: TGCAGTGCTAGCACAGGGGGTGGAAACACCATATATTTT. Its protein is CSASTGGGNTIYF.

This chain connects TRBV6-1 to TRBJ1-5; D gene uncertain. Germline CDR1 MNHNS, CDR2 SASEGT. V lost 7 bases to trimming and J lost 0 bases, with 13 bases between them. The CDR3 is 15 residues long. CDR3 residues: CASIGRGYSNQPQHF. The CDR3 nucleotides are TGTGCCAGCATTGGACGGGGATATAGCAATCAGCCCCAGCATTTT.

The gene calls are TRBV20-1 and TRBJ1-1; tentatively, D is TRBD1 (6 bases). Germline V gives CDR1 DFQATT, CDR2 SNEGSKA (reference sequence). Trimming left V 5 bases short and J 4 bases short, with 17 bases between. The length of the CDR3 is 14 residues. The CDR3 sequence: CSAQNGGAGTEAFF. The CDR3 DNA sequence: TGCAGTGCTCAAAACGGGGGGGCTGGCACTGAAGCTTTCTTT.

V usage is TRBV28 and J usage is TRBJ2-3; 7 nucleotides match TRBD2. The junction had 17 bases not matched to a gene; V was cut back by 8 bases and J by 0 bases. CDR1 MDHEN and CDR2 SYDVKM come from the germline V gene. The CDR3 sequence is 18 residues long. CDR3 sequence (DNA): TGTGCCAGCGGGGGTATGCTGGGCGGGAGATTTAGCACAGATACGCAGTATTTT. Translation gives CASGGMLGGRFSTDTQYF.

V usage is TRBV20-1 and J usage is TRBJ2-7; D is undetermined. CDR3 length: 12 residues. Germline CDR1 is DFQATT and CDR2 is SNEGSKA (reference sequence). V shed 4 bases and J shed 4 bases, with 11 bases lying between them. CDR3 in DNA: TGCAGTGCTACCCCCAGCTCTTACGAGCAGTACTTC. It yields the protein CSATPSSYEQYF.

The V gene is TRBV30, the J gene TRBJ2-7; D is perhaps TRBD2 (6 bases). CDR1 GTSNPN and CDR2 SVGIG come from the germline V gene (reference sequence). V was shortened by 4 bases and J by 3 bases, with 10 bases between the two germline ends. There are 12 residues in the CDR3. This chain's CDR3 is CAWTSGDYEQYF. The CDR3 region has the DNA TGTGCCTGGACCTCGGGGGACTACGAGCAGTACTTC.

This clonotype turned up a few times. V usage is TRBV11-2 and J usage is TRBJ2-1; no clear D gene. The germline CDR1 and CDR2 sequences are SGHAT and FQNNGV. The CDR3 loop spans 12 amino acids. V lost 3 bases, J lost 8 bases, and 8 bases lay in between. The CDR3 reads CASSFIRYEQFF. The CDR3, as DNA: TGTGCCAGCAGCTTTATACGCTATGAGCAGTTCTTC.

The chain carries TRBV27 and TRBJ2-7; TRBD2 is a possible D gene (5 bases). The CDR3 has 14 amino acids. Trimming took off 4 bases at V and 3 bases at J, with 13 bases between the two ends. Germline V gene sequence: CDR1 MNHEY, CDR2 SMNVEV (reference sequence). DNA of the CDR3: TGTGCCAGCAGTTATGCGGGCGGCCGCTACGAGCAGTACTTC. This encodes CASSYAGGRYEQYF.

The V call is TRBV13, the J call TRBJ2-7; a weak D match, TRBD2 (5 bases). CDR3 length equals 14 residues. Germline V gene data show CDR1 as PRHDT and CDR2 as FYEKMQ (reference sequence). Trimming stripped 0 bases from V and 4 bases from J, with 10 bases between. The CDR3 coding sequence is TGTGCCAGCAGCTTAGGCCGTAGGGAGTACGAGCAGTACTTC. It encodes CASSLGRREYEQYF. The full variable domain, in which reference TRBV13 and TRBJ2-7 provide the parts outside the CDR3, is AAGVIQSPRHLIKEKRETATLKCYPIPRHDTVYWYQQGPGQDPQFLISFYEKMQSDKGSIPDRFSAQQFSDYHSELNMSSLELGDSALYFCASSLGRREYEQYFGPGTRLTVT.

The J gene is TRBJ2-3, the V gene TRBV6-5; D is perhaps TRBD2 (6 bases). The germline gives CDR1 MNHEY, CDR2 SVGAGI. V was cut by 0 bases and J by 1 base, with 11 bases left in between. The CDR3 length is 16 residues. The CDR3 DNA sequence: TGTGCCAGCAGTTACTCCCCGGGAGTCGGCACAGATACGCAGTATTTT. This codes for CASSYSPGVGTDTQYF.

This clonotype has a single count. This chain uses TRBV6-5 with TRBJ2-7; weak D call: TRBD2 (7 bases). Per germline, CDR1 MNHEY and CDR2 SVGAGI. V lost 7 bases and J 7 bases, leaving 23 bases between the germline ends. The CDR3 covers 15 residues. The CDR3 nucleotides are TGTGCCAGCAAACCTAGGGGGGAGGGCCCAGGGGAGCAGTACTTC. This gives the protein CASKPRGEGPGEQYF.

The chain employs TRBV29-1 and TRBJ2-1; D is undetermined. With the DNA end fitting TRBJ2-7 better, the J assignment may be wrong. The CDR3 has 13 amino acids. CDR1 is SQVTM, CDR2 ANQGSEA, per germline. The CDR3 sequence is CSVGQNTYNEQYF. DNA for the CDR3: TGCAGCGTTGGGCAGAACACTTACAATGAGCAGTACTTC.

There are a few counts of this clonotype. The V and J genes are TRBV29-1 and TRBJ2-7, with TRBD2 as a possible D gene (6 bases). The CDR3 totals 13 residues. V lost 5 bases, J lost 4 bases, and 15 bases lay in between. Germline CDR1 is SQVTM and CDR2 is ANQGSEA. This chain's CDR3 is CSVTLAMAYEQYF. In nucleotides, the CDR3 is TGCAGCGTTACACTAGCTATGGCGTACGAGCAGTACTTC.

As for this clonotype: The CDR3 does not close with the conserved phenylalanine or tryptophan, likely indicating a read error. The rearrangement uses TRBV10-3 and TRBJ2-5; no reliable D call. This CDR3 comprises 14 residues. Germline V lookup: CDR1 ENHRY, CDR2 SYGVKD. V was trimmed by 8 bases and J by 11 bases, leaving 24 bases between them. The CDR3 loop reads CAILDWGSSYGQYL. The CDR3 DNA sequence: TGTGCCATCTTAGATTGGGGAAGCTCCTACGGGCAGTACTTA.

The J gene is TRBJ2-4, the V gene TRBV7-6, with D possibly called TRBD1 or TRBD2 (5 bases each). Per germline, CDR1 SGHVS and CDR2 FNYEAQ. CDR3 length: 12 residues. Trimming removed 4 bases from V and 11 bases from J, with 12 bases in between. In DNA, the CDR3 is TGTGCCAGCAGCTCACCCGGGGCTGTTCAGTACTTC. Residues: CASSSPGAVQYF.

This clonotype was found a few times. The J gene is TRBJ1-1, the V gene TRBV11-2, with 8 bases aligning to TRBD1. V lost 5 bases and J lost 0; bases outside the gene matches: 5. Germline V gene lookup returns CDR1 SGHAT and CDR2 FQNNGV. The CDR3 totals 15 residues. The CDR3 reads CASSISTGVNTEAFF. CDR3 sequence (DNA): TGTGCCAGCAGCATTTCGACAGGGGTGAACACTGAAGCTTTCTTT. Filled out from reference TRBV11-2 and TRBJ1-1, the complete variable domain reads EAGVAQSPRYKIIEKRQSVAFWCNPISGHATLYWYQQILGQGPKLLIQFQNNGVVDDSQLPKDRFSAERLKGVDSTLKIQPAKLEDSAVYLCASSISTGVNTEAFFGQGTRLTVV.

This clonotype was found a few times. V gene TRBV7-2 combines with J gene TRBJ2-3; 7 bases are shared with TRBD1. Germline V gives CDR1 SGHTA, CDR2 FQGNSA. This CDR3 is built from 16 residues. With V trimmed by 5 bases and J by 2 bases, 10 bases remained unmatched. In DNA form, the CDR3 reads TGTGCCAGCAGCCCACAGGACAGGCTTTACACAGATACGCAGTATTTT. It is translated as CASSPQDRLYTDTQYF.

The chain joins TRBV20-1 to TRBJ2-7; 7 bases line up with TRBD1. The CDR3 consists of 15 residues. From germline, CDR1 is DFQATT and CDR2 SNEGSKA (reference sequence). The V and J ends lost 3 bases and 5 bases, in that order; junction bases with no gene match: 13. The CDR3 coding sequence is TGCAGTGCTAGCGGGTGGACAGGCGTCAGGAACGAGCAGTACTTC. This codes for CSASGWTGVRNEQYF.